The rows below give T cell receptor beta chains drawn from one sample of a study of shared clonotypes between healthy human individuals. The assay was immunoSEQ multiplex PCR, and TCRdb's table has in-frame clones only and misses some. Here the sample spans millions of clones, 85% to 95% being singletons. The sample comprised naive CD8+ T cells from PBMCs. These receptors were taken from a man aged 18-30 years in good health. Some clones in this sample may be carry-over from other donors' samples. CDR3s include the opening cysteine and the closing phenylalanine or tryptophan.

V: TRBV5-6; J: TRBJ1-5; CDR3: CASSLVGARGQPQHF
V: TRBV19; J: TRBJ2-1; CDR3: CASSISSRDRAWIF
V: TRBV19; J: TRBJ1-2; CDR3: CASSILGPLLVSDYGYTF
V: TRBV19; J: TRBJ1-1; CDR3: CASSIGGSEAFF
V: TRBV4-2; J: TRBJ2-7; CDR3: CASSQVQHYEQYF
V: TRBV11-3; J: TRBJ2-1; CDR3: CASSLDRANEQFF
V: TRBV5-1; J: TRBJ2-1; CDR3: CASSLTGGPLYNEQFF
V: TRBV4-2; J: TRBJ1-1; CDR3: CASSPIGEEAVAFF
V: TRBV2; J: TRBJ2-5; CDR3: CASSASTTRGETQYF
V: TRBV5-6; J: TRBJ2-7; CDR3: CASSLLAGLTYEQYF
V: TRBV7-9; J: TRBJ2-2; CDR3: CASSLVGNGELFF
V: TRBV6-5; J: TRBJ2-5; CDR3: CASSEQGEETQYF
V: TRBV9; J: TRBJ2-6; CDR3: CASSVDRFSGANVLTF
V: TRBV27; J: TRBJ1-2; CDR3: CASSITTSTAPYYGYTF
V: TRBV6-6; J: TRBJ1-5; CDR3: CASSGRDSNQPQHF
V: TRBV7-9; J: TRBJ2-1; CDR3: CASSFSGVVHEQFF
V: TRBV10-1; J: TRBJ2-6; CDR3: CASSDGNNVLTF
V: TRBV9; J: TRBJ1-2; CDR3: CASSDPRGGDGYTF
V: TRBV29-1; J: TRBJ2-1; CDR3: CSVGTSNEQFF
V: TRBV9; J: TRBJ2-5; CDR3: CASSAQDRGLETQYF
V: TRBV11-2; J: TRBJ2-7; CDR3: CASTSTYEQYF
V: TRBV29-1; J: TRBJ2-1; CDR3: CSVVGTSEIEQFF
V: TRBV5-1; J: TRBJ2-1; CDR3: CASRPDLSSYNEQFF
V: TRBV7-6; J: TRBJ1-1; CDR3: CASSPLRWAGAFF
V: TRBV27; J: TRBJ1-1; CDR3: CASSHHRAMGTEAFF
V: TRBV7-8; J: TRBJ2-5; CDR3: CASSPSESFLVRSQETQYF
V: TRBV27; J: TRBJ1-2; CDR3: CASTKTGTGVIGGYTF
V: TRBV7-9; J: TRBJ1-2; CDR3: CASSLVGQTLYGYTF
V: TRBV1; J: TRBJ2-1; CDR3: CTSSHPRPGQFF
V: TRBV27; J: TRBJ1-1; CDR3: CASSSARNTEAFF
V: TRBV29-1; J: TRBJ1-5; CDR3: CSVLDTSNQPQHF
V: TRBV7-8; J: TRBJ2-1; CDR3: CASSSSDLLSYNEQFF
V: TRBV19; J: TRBJ1-5; CDR3: CASTVARYSNQPQHF
V: TRBV27; J: TRBJ2-5; CDR3: CASSRREYFQETQYF
V: TRBV7-9; J: TRBJ2-6; CDR3: CASSLPQGPNVLTF
V: TRBV30; J: TRBJ1-2; CDR3: CAWSVAGASGYTF
V: TRBV5-1; J: TRBJ2-5; CDR3: CASSLDFRGEETQYF
V: TRBV28; J: TRBJ2-5; CDR3: CASSSPWAEQETQYF
V: TRBV6-5; J: TRBJ1-5; CDR3: CASSLRTGNQPQHF
V: TRBV27; J: TRBJ2-1; CDR3: CASSLSASSSYNEQFF
V: TRBV28; J: TRBJ2-7; CDR3: CASRRSEGLAYEQYF
V: TRBV10-3; J: TRBJ2-1; CDR3: CAISESSWGRREQFF
V: TRBV4-3; J: TRBJ2-1; CDR3: CASSPGQGWYEQFF
V: TRBV27; J: TRBJ2-5; CDR3: CASSLSAQETQYF
V: TRBV2; J: TRBJ2-1; CDR3: CASSETIRTVKNEQFF
V: TRBV29-1; J: TRBJ1-2; CDR3: CSAKAGGDYGYTF
V: TRBV27; J: TRBJ1-5; CDR3: CASSLGTGGWQPQHF
V: TRBV7-9; J: TRBJ2-1; CDR3: CASSLTDSGSFEQFF
V: TRBV27; J: TRBJ2-7; CDR3: CASSPSVGSRIYEQYF
V: TRBV27; J: TRBJ2-4; CDR3: CASSLMAGGGGENIQYF
V: TRBV7-9; J: TRBJ1-2; CDR3: CASSPSRDSRYTF
V: TRBV9; J: TRBJ2-6; CDR3: CASSVATSGANVLTF